These T cell receptor beta chains were read from a single sample in a study of CD4 T cells in relation to SARS-CoV-2 and coronaviruses. Data came from immunoSEQ multiplex PCR; TCRdb stores just in-frame clones and leaves some out. The repertoire has tens of thousands of clones, roughly 93% of them found once; the top ten carry approximately 0.21%. Sequenced: naive CD4+ T cells from PBMCs. Receptor source: a human donor in good health. The CDR3 runs from the conserved cysteine through the conserved F or W. D genes are given only for firm matches. Size is stated for part of the rows, as once, few or many counts, or as a class when the clone is expanded.

size	D	V	J	CDR3	DNA
-	-	TRBV28	TRBJ2-1	CASTGDRFYNEQFF	TGTGCCAGCACCGGTGACAGGTTCTACAATGAGCAGTTCTTC
-	-	TRBV5-4	TRBJ2-3	CASSLALPLGTDTQYF	TGTGCCAGCAGCTTGGCCCTGCCCTTGGGCACAGATACGCAGTATTTT
-	TRBD1	TRBV5-4	TRBJ1-6	CASSLVGQGSFYNSPLHF	TGTGCCAGCAGCTTGGTGGGACAGGGTTCCTTTTATAATTCACCCCTCCACTTT
-	-	TRBV12-3/TRBV12-4	TRBJ1-2	CASSLGADYGYTF	TGTGCCAGCAGTTTGGGGGCAGACTATGGCTACACCTTC
-	TRBD2	TRBV9	TRBJ2-5	CASSATLAGVQETQYF	TGTGCCAGCAGCGCGACACTAGCGGGGGTACAAGAGACCCAGTACTTC
-	-	TRBV29-1	TRBJ1-1	CSVAHRDRNTEAFF	TGCAGCGTGGCCCACCGGGACCGAAACACTGAAGCTTTCTTT
-	-	TRBV5-8	TRBJ1-5	CASRRILQHF	TGTGCCAGCAGGCGGATTCTCCAGCATTTT
-	-	TRBV28	TRBJ2-2	CASTNRNTGELFF	TGTGCCAGCACTAATCGGAACACCGGGGAGCTGTTTTTT
-	-	TRBV19	TRBJ1-1	CASSIARGRGPMNTEAFF	TGTGCCAGTAGTATAGCTCGGGGCAGGGGCCCTATGAACACTGAAGCTTTCTTT
-	TRBD2	TRBV6-5	TRBJ2-3	CASAVAGGDTQYF	TGTGCCAGCGCGGTAGCGGGAGGAGATACGCAGTATTTT
few	-	TRBV28	TRBJ1-1	CASSLVTPLNTEAFF	TGTGCCAGCAGTTTAGTCACGCCCTTGAACACTGAAGCTTTCTTT
-	-	TRBV7-2	TRBJ1-5	CASSSYRDINQPQHF	TGTGCCAGCAGCTCCTACCGGGACATCAATCAGCCCCAGCATTTT
-	TRBD2	TRBV19	TRBJ2-2	CASSMTEPGLAGGPGELFF	TGTGCCAGTAGTATGACGGAACCGGGACTAGCGGGAGGACCCGGGGAGCTGTTTTTT
-	-	TRBV2	TRBJ1-2	CASSEQGIGYTF	TGTGCCAGCAGTGAACAGGGGATTGGCTACACCTTC
few	-	TRBV5-1	TRBJ1-4	CASSLGDRSTNEKLFF	TGCGCCAGCAGCTTGGGGGACCGCTCAACTAATGAAAAACTGTTTTTT
-	-	TRBV5-1	TRBJ1-3	CASSLGQASGNTIYF	TGCGCCAGCAGCTTGGGTCAAGCCTCTGGAAACACCATATATTTT
-	TRBD1	TRBV5-4	TRBJ1-1	CASTSGGQMNTEAFF	TGTGCCAGCACCTCTGGGGGACAGATGAACACTGAAGCTTTCTTT
-	TRBD2	TRBV9	TRBJ2-3	CASSPRTSGGGTDTQYF	TGTGCCAGCAGCCCTCGGACTAGCGGGGGGGGAACAGATACGCAGTATTTT
-	-	TRBV15	TRBJ1-3	CATSRGQTPRNTIYF	TGTGCCACCAGCAGAGGACAGACCCCGCGGAACACCATATATTTT
-	-	TRBV7-2	TRBJ1-1	CASRGGDTEAFF	TGTGCCAGCAGGGGGGGAGACACTGAAGCTTTCTTT
once	TRBD1	TRBV10-1	TRBJ1-5	CASSSGQGDQPQHF	TGCGCCAGCAGCTCAGGACAGGGGGATCAGCCCCAGCATTTT
-	TRBD2	TRBV24-1	TRBJ2-3	CATSDPSGGPTDTQYF	TGTGCCACCAGTGACCCAAGCGGGGGCCCCACAGATACGCAGTATTTT
-	-	TRBV4-2	TRBJ2-3	CASSQASGTSTDTQYF	TGTGCCAGCAGCCAAGCAAGCGGGACAAGCACAGATACGCAGTATTTT
-	-	TRBV28	TRBJ1-1	CALGGTMNTEAFF	TGTGCCCTAGGGGGGACTATGAACACTGAAGCTTTCTTT
-	-	TRBV7-8	TRBJ1-1	CASIQTAGNTEAFF	TGTGCCAGCATCCAAACTGCTGGCAACACTGAAGCTTTCTTT
once	TRBD1	TRBV6-2/TRBV6-3	TRBJ1-1	CASSAPGRQGVRTEAFF	TGTGCCAGCAGTGCCCCCGGTCGACAGGGGGTAAGGACTGAAGCTTTCTTT
-	TRBD2	TRBV5-4	TRBJ2-3	CASSSPTSGRKDTQYF	TGTGCCAGCAGCTCCCCGACTAGCGGGAGGAAGGATACGCAGTATTTT
-	-	TRBV27	TRBJ2-1	CASSLRPQGSYNEQFF	TGTGCCAGCAGTTTAAGACCACAGGGCTCCTACAATGAGCAGTTCTTC
-	-	TRBV7-3	TRBJ1-2	CASSLTSGTEAKGYTF	TGTGCCAGCAGCTTAACGTCCGGGACGGAGGCTAAAGGCTACACCTTC
-	TRBD2	TRBV19	TRBJ2-4	CASSIGRGGRNIQYF	TGTGCCAGTAGTATCGGGCGGGGGGGCCGAAACATTCAGTACTTC
-	TRBD1	TRBV9	TRBJ2-7	CASSPRDRGIYEQYF	TGTGCCAGCAGCCCCCGGGACAGGGGGATCTACGAGCAGTACTTC
-	-	TRBV2	TRBJ1-1	CASRAAMDTEAFF	TGTGCCAGCAGGGCCGCCATGGACACTGAAGCTTTCTTT
-	-	TRBV6-6	TRBJ2-7	CASSYLGQTYEQYF	TGTGCCAGCAGTTACTTAGGACAAACCTACGAGCAGTACTTC
-	TRBD1	TRBV6-1	TRBJ1-5	CASSESSGTGEFSNQPQHF	TGTGCCAGCAGTGAGAGTTCCGGGACAGGGGAATTTAGCAATCAGCCCCAGCATTTT
-	-	TRBV3-1/TRBV3-2	TRBJ2-5	CASSQPRAGFETQYF	TGTGCCAGCAGCCAACCAAGGGCCGGGTTCGAGACCCAGTACTTC
-	-	TRBV27	TRBJ1-2	CASSFLGRERTF	TGTGCCAGCAGTTTTCTAGGACGAGAACGCACCTTC
-	-	TRBV29-1	TRBJ2-5	CSVEKAPGEETQYF	TGCAGCGTTGAAAAAGCTCCAGGGGAAGAGACCCAGTACTTC
once	-	TRBV7-8	TRBJ1-1	CASSSHLGEGTEAFF	TGTGCCAGCAGCTCACACTTAGGCGAGGGCACTGAAGCTTTCTTT
-	TRBD1	TRBV7-2	TRBJ1-4	CASSFDRGGEKLFF	TGTGCCAGCAGCTTTGACAGGGGAGGGGAAAAACTGTTTTTT
-	-	TRBV12-3/TRBV12-4	TRBJ2-7	CASSPFLYEQYF	TGTGCCAGCAGCCCCTTCCTTTACGAGCAGTACTTC
-	-	TRBV6-2/TRBV6-3	TRBJ2-7	CASSYAPGEQYF	TGTGCCAGCAGTTACGCCCCAGGGGAGCAGTACTTC